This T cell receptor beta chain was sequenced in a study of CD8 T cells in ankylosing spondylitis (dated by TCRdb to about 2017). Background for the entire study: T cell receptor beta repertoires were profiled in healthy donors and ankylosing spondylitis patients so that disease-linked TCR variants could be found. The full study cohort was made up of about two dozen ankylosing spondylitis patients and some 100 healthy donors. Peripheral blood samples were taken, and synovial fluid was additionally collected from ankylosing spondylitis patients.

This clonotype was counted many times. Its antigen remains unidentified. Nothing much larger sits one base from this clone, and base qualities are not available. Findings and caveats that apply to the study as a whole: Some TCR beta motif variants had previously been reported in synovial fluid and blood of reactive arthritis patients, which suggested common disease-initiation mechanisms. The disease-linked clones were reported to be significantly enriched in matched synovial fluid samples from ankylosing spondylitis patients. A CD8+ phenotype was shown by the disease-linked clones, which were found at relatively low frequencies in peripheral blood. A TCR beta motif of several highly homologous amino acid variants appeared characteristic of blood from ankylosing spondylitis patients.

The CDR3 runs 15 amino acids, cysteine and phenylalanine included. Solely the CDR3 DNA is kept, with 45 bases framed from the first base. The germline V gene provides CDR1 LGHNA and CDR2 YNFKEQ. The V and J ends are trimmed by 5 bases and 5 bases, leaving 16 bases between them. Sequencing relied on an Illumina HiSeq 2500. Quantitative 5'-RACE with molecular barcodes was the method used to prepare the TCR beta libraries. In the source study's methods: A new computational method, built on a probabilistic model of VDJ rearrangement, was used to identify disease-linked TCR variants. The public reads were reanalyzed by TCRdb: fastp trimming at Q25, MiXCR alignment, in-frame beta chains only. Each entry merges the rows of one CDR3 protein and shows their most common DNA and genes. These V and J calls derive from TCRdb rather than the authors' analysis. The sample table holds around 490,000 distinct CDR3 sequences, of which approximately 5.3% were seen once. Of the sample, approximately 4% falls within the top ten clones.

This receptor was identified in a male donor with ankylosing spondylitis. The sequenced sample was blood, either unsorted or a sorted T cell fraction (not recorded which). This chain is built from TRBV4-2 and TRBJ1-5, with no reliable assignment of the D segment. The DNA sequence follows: TGTGCCAGCAGCGGGCGGGCCTCAGGTCATCAGCCCCAGCATTTT. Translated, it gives CASSGRASGHQPQHF.